This T cell receptor (beta chain) was sequenced during a study of blood T cell repertoires in COVID-19. V was clipped by 5 bases and J by 2 bases; unmatched bases: 0. This CDR3 spans 13 amino acids. The V gene's germline CDR1 is LNHNV and CDR2 YYDKDF (reference sequence). Libraries were prepared by immunoSEQ multiplex PCR; TCRdb keeps only in-frame clonotypes and omits some of them. This table has 400,000 or so clones, roughly nine tenths appearing once. Sample: PBMCs or T cells enriched from blood (not recorded which). J is TRBJ1-5 and V is TRBV15, with 7 bases matching TRBD1. The sequence was collected from a man younger than 45 who had recovered from COVID-19. CDR3 coding DNA: TGTGCCACCAGCGACAGGGGCAATCAGCCCCAGCATTTT. Translated: CATSDRGNQPQHF.